The next 7 T cell receptor beta chains were all read from a single sample in a study of radiation and T cells in renal cell carcinoma (dated by TCRdb to 2020 to 2022). Libraries were built with the immunoSEQ multiplex PCR assay. Drawn from immuneACCESS, this table holds only the in-frame rearrangements with V and J called that TCRdb kept. Clones are partly lost; checked studies trace under half to an unresolved V gene and leave the rest unexplained. The sample includes just over 95,000 clones, with about 86% observed a single time. The ten most abundant clones make up 6.5% to 8.5% of the sample. The time point label on this specimen signifies: baseline pretreatment blood. The sample's treatment or condition label is to be understood as: 15 Gy SBRT to primary tumor, nephrectomy 4 weeks later. Sequencing used blood, obtained from a patient whose treatment included radiotherapy and nephrectomy. The receptors were sampled from a man between 45 and 60 years old with renal cell carcinoma.

J is TRBJ2-7 and V is TRBV6-5; 7 bases align to TRBD1. The germline gives CDR1 MNHEY, CDR2 SVGAGI. The ends lost 0 bases at V and 2 bases at J; junction bases unmatched: 1. This CDR3 is built from 14 residues. The DNA for the CDR3 is TGTGCCAGCAGTTACTCACAGGGGACCTACGAGCAGTACTTC. It encodes CASSYSQGTYEQYF.

V gene TRBV6-4 combines with J gene TRBJ2-2; the match to TRBD2 covers 8 bases. Germline CDR1 MRHNA, CDR2 SNTAGT. V shed 0 bases, J shed 4 bases, and the junction held 4 bases outside the gene matches. CDR3 size: 16 residues. For the CDR3, the DNA is TGTGCCAGCAGTGACTCGAGGCTAGCGGGCACCGGGGAGCTGTTTTTT. It specifies CASSDSRLAGTGELFF.

The gene calls are TRBV10-2 and TRBJ2-7; no clear D gene. Germline V gene data show CDR1 as WSHSY and CDR2 as SAAADI. With 6 bases removed from V and 1 base from J, the gap between germline ends came to 10 bases. The length of the CDR3 is 13 residues. CDR3 bases: TGCGCCAGCAGCAACATGGCGTCCTACGAGCAGTACTTC. Protein product: CASSNMASYEQYF.

The chain uses TRBV2 and TRBJ1-2, with 7 bases aligning to TRBD1. Unmatched junction bases numbered 22, after V lost 7 bases and J lost 2 bases. The germline V gene has CDR1 SNHLY and CDR2 FYNNEI. This CDR3 comprises 19 residues. This CDR3 is CASTRTGSRTGLRNYGYTF. The CDR3, as DNA: TGTGCCAGCACCAGAACGGGCAGCAGGACAGGCCTTAGGAACTATGGCTACACCTTC.

The chain carries TRBV5-1 and TRBJ2-7; TRBD1 is a possible D gene (5 bases). In germline, CDR1 is SGHRS, CDR2 YFSETQ. V was shortened by 0 bases and J by 4 bases, with 5 bases between the two germline ends. CDR3 length equals 12 residues. The CDR3 region is CASSLEGYEQYF. CDR3 nucleotides: TGCGCCAGCAGCTTGGAGGGGTACGAGCAGTACTTC.

This clone appeared a few times. The rearrangement uses TRBV9 and TRBJ1-1; D not certain. CDR3 size: 13 residues. The V gene lost 0 bases and the J gene lost 4 bases, with 7 bases spanning the gap. Germline lookup yields CDR1 SGDLS and CDR2 YYNGEE. Written as DNA, the CDR3 is TGTGCCAGCAGCGTAGATGGTGCCACTGAAGCTTTCTTT. Its translation: CASSVDGATEAFF.

The chain recombines TRBV7-9 with TRBJ1-6; a weak D match, TRBD1 (6 bases). The CDR3 runs 13 residues. Trimming shortened V by 6 bases and J by 10 bases, and 13 bases separated the two germline ends. Germline CDR1 reads SEHNR; CDR2 reads FQNEAQ (reference sequence). DNA of the CDR3: TGTGCCAGCAGAGACACAGGGTCATCACCCCTCCACTTT. Translating it yields CASRDTGSSPLHF.